The 6 T cell receptor beta chains below all came from one sample that was sequenced in a study of cytomegalovirus exposure and HLA in healthy donors. The PCR had 60 Vbeta and 13 Jbeta primers. Using immunoSEQ multiplex PCR, the repertoire was profiled, and TCRdb retains in-frame clones only, with some absent. Among around 97,000 clones listed, less than 9.5% were seen once. Sequencing was performed on PBMCs. These receptors came from a man aged 50 to 60 in good health and CMV-seropositive.

The J gene is TRBJ2-6, the V gene TRBV6-4; D might be TRBD2 (6 bases). Trimming stripped 5 bases from V and 4 bases from J, with 9 bases between. This CDR3 has 14 residues. Germline V gives CDR1 MRHNA, CDR2 SNTAGT. The CDR3, as DNA: TGTGCCAGCAGTCGGGACTCCGGGGCCAACGTCCTGACTTTC. It specifies CASSRDSGANVLTF.

This clone was found a few times. The chain combines TRBV5-4 with TRBJ1-4; possible D gene TRBD1, 5 bases. Germline CDR1 SGHNT, CDR2 YYREEE (reference sequence). The CDR3 totals 14 residues. V was pared by 4 bases and J by 8 bases, with 15 bases between. CDR3 coding DNA: TGTGCCAGCAGCCCGGACATTTCTGGCGAAAAACTGTTTTTT. This translates into CASSPDISGEKLFF. The variable domain in full, with the rest retrieved from reference TRBV5-4 and TRBJ1-4, is ETGVTQSPTHLIKTRGQQVTLRCSSQSGHNTVSWYQQALGQGPQFIFQYYREEENGRGNFPPRFSGLQFPNYSSELNVNALELDDSALYLCASSPDISGEKLFFGSGTQLSVL.

This clone was seen a handful of times. Here the CDR3 reads CASSLGQGFYGYTF. The CDR3 DNA reads TGTGCCAGCAGCCTAGGACAGGGATTCTATGGCTACACCTTC. The chain joins TRBV7-9 to TRBJ1-2, with 8 bases matching TRBD1. The germline V gene encodes CDR1 SEHNR and CDR2 FQNEAQ (reference sequence). V shed 5 bases, J shed 4 bases, and the junction held 6 bases outside the gene matches. CDR3 length equals 14 residues.

This clone was observed a few times. The genes are TRBV7-9 and TRBJ2-2, with TRBD2 as a possible D gene (5 bases). This CDR3 comprises 14 residues. Trimming left V 2 bases short and J 6 bases short, with 10 bases between. Germline V gene sequence: CDR1 SEHNR, CDR2 FQNEAQ (reference sequence). This CDR3 reads CASSLTMGAGELFF. CDR3 DNA sequence: TGTGCCAGCAGCTTAACTATGGGAGCCGGGGAGCTGTTTTTT.

The chain links TRBV28 to TRBJ2-2; D is unclear. The germline CDR1 and CDR2 sequences are MDHEN and SYDVKM. Trimming removed 1 base at V and 0 bases at J, with 9 bases between. CDR3 size: 16 residues. CDR3 DNA: TGTGCCAGCAGTTTATTGAGACACGCGAACACCGGGGAGCTGTTTTTT. Amino acids: CASSLLRHANTGELFF.

This clone has just a few counts. The rearrangement joins TRBV5-5 to TRBJ1-1; 9 bases are shared with TRBD1. The germline V gene has CDR1 SGHKS and CDR2 YYEKEE (reference sequence). The CDR3 runs to 14 residues. V dropped 4 bases and J dropped 2; count of bases not matched to a gene: 3. The CDR3 region has the DNA TGTGCCAGCAGCGGAACAGGGGGCAACACTGAAGCTTTCTTT. Its translation: CASSGTGGNTEAFF.